This T cell receptor (beta chain) stems from a study of T cells in Graves' hyperthyroidism and ophthalmopathy. Notes on the study in general: The model foresaw ophthalmopathy a median roughly 6 months prior to onset. From stable hyperthyroidism, ophthalmopathy was set apart by a 13 V-J model.

CDR1 and CDR2 (germline): SGHVS, FNYEAQ. With 4 bases removed from V and 7 bases from J, the gap between germline ends came to 13 bases. The CDR3 runs to 14 residues. The TCR beta CDR3 regions underwent amplification using RNA transcripts as the source. An initial round of RT-PCR targeting the TCR CDR3 relied on the HTBI primer set. TCRdb independently ran MiXCR on the multiplex PCR reads; one entry per CDR3 protein. This sample carries hundreds of thousands of distinct CDR3 sequences, around 38% of them seen once, and the ten largest clones take 8.9%. In its sample, this clonotype was seen many times. Its antigen is unknown. Graves' hyperthyroidism without ophthalmopathy progression within 18 months was termed stable. Fresh peripheral blood, more than 8 ml of it, supplied the PBMCs.

Sequencing was carried out using blood. The rearrangement joins TRBV7-6 to TRBJ1-4; no reliable D call. The sequence was obtained from a man aged 18 to 29 with Graves' hyperthyroidism. The CDR3 DNA reads as TGTGCCAGCAGCTCCCAAGGGAGTGGTGAAAAACTGTTTTTT. It encodes CASSSQGSGEKLFF.